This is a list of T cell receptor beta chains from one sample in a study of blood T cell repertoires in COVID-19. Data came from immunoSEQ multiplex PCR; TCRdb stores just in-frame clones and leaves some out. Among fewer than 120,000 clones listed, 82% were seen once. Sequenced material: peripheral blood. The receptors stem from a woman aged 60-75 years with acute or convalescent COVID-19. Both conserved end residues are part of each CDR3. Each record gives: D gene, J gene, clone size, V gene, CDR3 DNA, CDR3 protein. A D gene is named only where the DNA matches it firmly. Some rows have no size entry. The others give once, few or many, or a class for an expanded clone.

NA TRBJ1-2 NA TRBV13 TGTGCCAGCAGCTTACGGGGAACCCCTAACTATGGCTACACCTTC CASSLRGTPNYGYTF
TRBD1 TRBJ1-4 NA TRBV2 TGTGCCAGCAGTGAACGGTCTACAGGGGCTAGTGAAAAACTGTTTTTT CASSERSTGASEKLFF
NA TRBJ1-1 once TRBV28 TGTGCCAGCAGCCCGGGTCCGATCGGCACTGAAGCTTTCTTT CASSPGPIGTEAFF
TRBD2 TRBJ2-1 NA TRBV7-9 TGTGCCAGCAGCGTCGGGACTAGCGGCGGGAATGAGCAGTTCTTC CASSVGTSGGNEQFF
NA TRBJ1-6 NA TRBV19 TGTGCCAGTAGTATAGCACAGGGTGGTTCACCCCTCCACTTT CASSIAQGGSPLHF
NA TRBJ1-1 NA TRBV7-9 TGTGCCAGCAGCTTAGACCGCAACAAAGCTTTCTTT CASSLDRNKAFF
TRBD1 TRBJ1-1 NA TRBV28 TGTGCCAGCAGACGAGGACAGGGATACACTGAAGCTTTCTTT CASRRGQGYTEAFF
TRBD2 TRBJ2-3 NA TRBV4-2 TGTGCCAGCAGCCAAGATCCAGGAGGGCGGGGGGGCCGAACAGATACGCAGTATTTT CASSQDPGGRGGRTDTQYF
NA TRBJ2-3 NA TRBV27 TGTGCCAGCAGTTTATCTCGAGCGTTGGGGGGTACGCAGTATTTT CASSLSRALGGTQYF
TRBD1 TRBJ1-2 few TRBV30 TGTGCCTGGAGCACCGGGACAGGGAAAGGCGACACCTTC CAWSTGTGKGDTF
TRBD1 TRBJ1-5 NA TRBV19 TGTGCCAGTTTGGACAGGGACAATCAGCCCCAGCATTTT CASLDRDNQPQHF
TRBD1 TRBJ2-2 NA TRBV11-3 TGTGCCAGCAGCCCCGGGGACAGGAACACCGGGGAGCTGTTTTTT CASSPGDRNTGELFF
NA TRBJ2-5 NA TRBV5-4 TGTGCCAGCAGCTCACAGGCGTGGGAGACCCAGTACTTC CASSSQAWETQYF
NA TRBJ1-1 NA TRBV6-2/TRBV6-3 TGTGCCAGCAGTTACCGGGGATCTGAAGCTTTCTTT CASSYRGSEAFF
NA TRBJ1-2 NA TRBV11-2 TGTGCCAGCAGCTTAGACAGGGCCTATGGCTACACCTTC CASSLDRAYGYTF
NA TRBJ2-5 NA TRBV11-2 TGTGCCAGCAGCCGTACAACAGGGACCGATAAAGAGACCCAGTACTTC CASSRTTGTDKETQYF
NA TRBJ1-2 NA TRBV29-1 TGCAGCGTTGAATTCGCAGTCGCAGGGCATGGCTACACCTTC CSVEFAVAGHGYTF
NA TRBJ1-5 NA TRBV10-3 TGTGCCATCAGTCTAGGGGAGGATCAGCCCCAGCATTTT CAISLGEDQPQHF
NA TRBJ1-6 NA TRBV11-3 TGTGCCAGCAGCCGCAACAGGGATTCACCCCTCCACTTT CASSRNRDSPLHF
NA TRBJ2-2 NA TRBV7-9 TGTGCCAGCAGCTCTCCGAAGGACACGCGACATGCCGGGGAGCTGTTTTTT CASSSPKDTRHAGELFF
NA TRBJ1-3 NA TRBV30 TGTGCCTGGAGTCCCCCGGGACCGGGGGTCCGCTCTGGAAACACCATATATTTT CAWSPPGPGVRSGNTIYF
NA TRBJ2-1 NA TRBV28 TGTGCCAGCAGTTTAGGGGCCGCCCACAATGAGCAGTTCTTC CASSLGAAHNEQFF
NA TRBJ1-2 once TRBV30 TGTGCGCGAGGGCCCGCCCTGCCTTATGGCTACACCTTC CARGPALPYGYTF
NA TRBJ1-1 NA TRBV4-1 TGCGCCAGCAGCCAAGATCGTGGACTGGAAGCTTTCTTT CASSQDRGLEAFF
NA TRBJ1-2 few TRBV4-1 TGCGCCAGCAGCCAAGAGGTTGGAGGGATGGACTATGGCTACACCTTC CASSQEVGGMDYGYTF
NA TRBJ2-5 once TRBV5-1 TGCGCCAGCAGCTTGGAGGGGGAGACCCAGTACTTC CASSLEGETQYF
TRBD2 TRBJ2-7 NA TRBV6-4 TGTGCCAGCAGTGACGGCGGGGGGAGCTCCTACGAGCAGTACTTC CASSDGGGSSYEQYF
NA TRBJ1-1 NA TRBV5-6 TGTGCCAGCAGCTCGCTCGAGGTAGGGAGCACTGAAGCTTTCTTT CASSSLEVGSTEAFF
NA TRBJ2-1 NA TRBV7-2 TGTGCCAGCAGCACCTACAGGGACAATGAGCAGTTCTTC CASSTYRDNEQFF
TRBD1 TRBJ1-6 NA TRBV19 TGTGCCAGTAGTCCTACAGGGGGTTCACCCCTCCACTTT CASSPTGGSPLHF
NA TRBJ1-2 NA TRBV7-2 TGTGCCAGCAGCTTATTCCCCGGGGGTGTGGGCTATGGCTACACCTTC CASSLFPGGVGYGYTF
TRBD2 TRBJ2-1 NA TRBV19 TGTGCCAGTAGTATAATGAGCGGGGGTACCTACAATGAGCAGTTCTTC CASSIMSGGTYNEQFF
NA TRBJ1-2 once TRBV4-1 TGCGCCAGCAGCCAAGTGGGGCAGGTGGATGGCTACACCTTC CASSQVGQVDGYTF
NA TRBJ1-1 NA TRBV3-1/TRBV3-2 TGTGCCATTAAGAGGGAAGTGAACACTGAAGCTTTCTTT CAIKREVNTEAFF
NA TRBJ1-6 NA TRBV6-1 TGTGCCAGCAGTGACGTCTCACCCCTCCACTTT CASSDVSPLHF
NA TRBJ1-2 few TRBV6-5 TGTGCCAGCAGTACCTCAGGGAGGCTAGAAGGCTACACCTTC CASSTSGRLEGYTF
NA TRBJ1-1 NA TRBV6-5 TGTGCCAGCAACGGGGGGGCCTGGGCTTTCTTT CASNGGAWAFF
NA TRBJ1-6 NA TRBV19 TGTGCCAGTAAGCCAGGAGGTTCACCCCTCCACTTT CASKPGGSPLHF
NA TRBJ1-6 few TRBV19 TGTGCCAGTAGTGAGCGGGGTTGGAATTCACCCCTCCACTTT CASSERGWNSPLHF
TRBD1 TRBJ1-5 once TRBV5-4 TGTGCCAGCAGCTTGGGGACAGGGTCGCCCCAGCATTTT CASSLGTGSPQHF